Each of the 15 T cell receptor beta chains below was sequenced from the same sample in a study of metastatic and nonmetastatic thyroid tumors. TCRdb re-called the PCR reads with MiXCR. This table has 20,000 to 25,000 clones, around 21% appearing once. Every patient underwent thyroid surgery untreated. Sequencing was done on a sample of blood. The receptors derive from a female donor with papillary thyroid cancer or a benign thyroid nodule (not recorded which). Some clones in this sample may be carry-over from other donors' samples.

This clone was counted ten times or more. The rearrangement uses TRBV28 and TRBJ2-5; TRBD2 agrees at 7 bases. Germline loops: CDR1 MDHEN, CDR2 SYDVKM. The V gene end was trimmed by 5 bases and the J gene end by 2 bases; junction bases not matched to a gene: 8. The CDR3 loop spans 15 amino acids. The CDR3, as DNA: TGTGCCAGCAGTACGCCGGGACTACAACAAGAGACCCAGTACTTC. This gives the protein CASSTPGLQQETQYF.

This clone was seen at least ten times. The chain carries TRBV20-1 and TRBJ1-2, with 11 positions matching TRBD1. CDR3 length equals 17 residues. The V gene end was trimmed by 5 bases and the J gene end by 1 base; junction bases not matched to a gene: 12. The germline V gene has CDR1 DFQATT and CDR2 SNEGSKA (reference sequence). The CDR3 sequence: CSAAKPGTGGVNYGYTF. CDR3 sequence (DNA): TGCAGTGCTGCGAAGCCCGGGACAGGGGGGGTTAACTATGGCTACACCTTC.

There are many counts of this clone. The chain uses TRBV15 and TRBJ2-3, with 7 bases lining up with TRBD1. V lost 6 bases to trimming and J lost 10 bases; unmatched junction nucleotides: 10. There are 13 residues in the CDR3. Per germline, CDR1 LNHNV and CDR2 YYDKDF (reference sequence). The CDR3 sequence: CATRKQQGRAQYF. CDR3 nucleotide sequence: TGTGCCACCAGAAAACAACAGGGGAGAGCGCAGTATTTT.

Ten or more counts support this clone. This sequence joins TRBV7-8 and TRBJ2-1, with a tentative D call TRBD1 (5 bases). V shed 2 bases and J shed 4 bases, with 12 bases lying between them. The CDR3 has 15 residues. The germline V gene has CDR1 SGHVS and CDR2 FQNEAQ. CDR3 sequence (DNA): TGTGCCAGCAGCTTATACCAGGGTCTATACAATGAGCAGTTCTTC. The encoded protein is CASSLYQGLYNEQFF.

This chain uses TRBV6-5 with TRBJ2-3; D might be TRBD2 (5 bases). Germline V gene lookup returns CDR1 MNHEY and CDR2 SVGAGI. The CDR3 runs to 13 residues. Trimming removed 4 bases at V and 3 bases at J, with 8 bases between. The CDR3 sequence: CASSFQRTDTQYF. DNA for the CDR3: TGTGCCAGCAGTTTCCAGCGGACAGATACGCAGTATTTT.

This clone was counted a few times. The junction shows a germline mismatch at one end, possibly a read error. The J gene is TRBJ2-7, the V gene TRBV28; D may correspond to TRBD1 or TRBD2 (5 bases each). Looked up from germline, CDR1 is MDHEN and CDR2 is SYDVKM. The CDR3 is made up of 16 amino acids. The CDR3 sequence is CANSLQEQLEGNEQYF. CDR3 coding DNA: TGTGCCAACAGTTTACAAGAACAACTAGAGGGGAACGAGCAGTACTTC. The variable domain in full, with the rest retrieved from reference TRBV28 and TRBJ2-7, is DVKVTQSSRYLVKRTGEKVFLECVQDMDHENMFWYRQDPGLGLRLIYFSYDVKMKEKGDIPEGYSVSREKKERFSLILESASTNQTSMYLCANSLQEQLEGNEQYFGPGTRLTVT.

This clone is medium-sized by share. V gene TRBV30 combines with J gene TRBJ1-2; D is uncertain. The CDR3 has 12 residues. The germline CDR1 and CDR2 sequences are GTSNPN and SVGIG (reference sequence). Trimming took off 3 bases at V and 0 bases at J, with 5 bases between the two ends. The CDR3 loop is CAWRISNYGYTF. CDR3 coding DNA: TGTGCCTGGAGAATATCTAACTATGGCTACACCTTC.

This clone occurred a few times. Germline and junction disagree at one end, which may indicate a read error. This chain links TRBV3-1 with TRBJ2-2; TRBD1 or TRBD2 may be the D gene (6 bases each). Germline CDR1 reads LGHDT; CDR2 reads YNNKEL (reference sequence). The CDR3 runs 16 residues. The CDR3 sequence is CVSSQGRRASTGELFF. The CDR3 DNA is TGTGTCAGCAGCCAGGGGCGGAGGGCGTCCACCGGGGAGCTGTTTTTT.

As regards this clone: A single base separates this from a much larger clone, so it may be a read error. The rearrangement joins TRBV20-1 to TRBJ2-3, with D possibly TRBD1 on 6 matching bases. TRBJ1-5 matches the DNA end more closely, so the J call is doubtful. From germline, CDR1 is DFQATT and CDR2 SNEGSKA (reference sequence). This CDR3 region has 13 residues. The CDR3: CSAPFLGTNTQHF. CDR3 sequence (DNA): TGCAGTGCCCCCTTTCTAGGGACAAATACGCAGCATTTT.

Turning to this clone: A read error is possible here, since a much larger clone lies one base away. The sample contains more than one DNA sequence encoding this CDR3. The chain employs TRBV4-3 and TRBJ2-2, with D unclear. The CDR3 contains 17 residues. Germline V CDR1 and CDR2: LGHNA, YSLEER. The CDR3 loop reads CASSPALGQANTGELFF. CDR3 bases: TGCGCCAGCAGCCCCGCTCTCGGGCAGGCGAACACCGGTGAGCTGTTTTTT.

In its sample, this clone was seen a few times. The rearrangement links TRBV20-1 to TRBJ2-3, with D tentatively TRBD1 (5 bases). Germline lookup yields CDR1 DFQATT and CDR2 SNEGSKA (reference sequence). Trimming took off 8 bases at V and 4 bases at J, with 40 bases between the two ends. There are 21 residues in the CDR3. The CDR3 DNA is TGCAGTCAAATCACGGATAGGGTGGAGACTGAATATCGACAGCCCGCAGATACGCAGTATTTT. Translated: CSQITDRVETEYRQPADTQYF.

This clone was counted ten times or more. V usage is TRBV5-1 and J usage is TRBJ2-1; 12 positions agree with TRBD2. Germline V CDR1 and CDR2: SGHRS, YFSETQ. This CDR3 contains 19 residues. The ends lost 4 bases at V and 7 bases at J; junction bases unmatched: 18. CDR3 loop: CASSSPSGRAGSTLNEQFF. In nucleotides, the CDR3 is TGCGCCAGCAGCAGCCCTAGCGGGAGGGCCGGTTCTACATTGAATGAGCAGTTCTTC.

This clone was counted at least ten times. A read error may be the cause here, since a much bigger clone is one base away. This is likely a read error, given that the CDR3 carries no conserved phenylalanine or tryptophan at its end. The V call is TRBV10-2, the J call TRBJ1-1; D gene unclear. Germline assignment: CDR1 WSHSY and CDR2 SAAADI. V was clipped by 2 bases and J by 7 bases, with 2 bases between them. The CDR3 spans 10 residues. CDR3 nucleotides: TGCGCCAGCAGTGAGGGTGAAGCTTTCTCT. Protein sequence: CASSEGEAFS.

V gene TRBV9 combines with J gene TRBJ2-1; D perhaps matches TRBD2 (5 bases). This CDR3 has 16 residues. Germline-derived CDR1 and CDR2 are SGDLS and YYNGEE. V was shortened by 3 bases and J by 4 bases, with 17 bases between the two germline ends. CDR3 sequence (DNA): TGTGCCAGCAGCGCCGCCCTTAGCGTGTGTTACAATGAGCAGTTCTTC. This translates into CASSAALSVCYNEQFF. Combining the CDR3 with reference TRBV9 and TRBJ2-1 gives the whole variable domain DSGVTQTPKHLITATGQRVTLRCSPRSGDLSVYWYQQSLDQGLQFLIQYYNGEERAKGNILERFSAQQFPDLHSELNLSSLELGDSALYFCASSAALSVCYNEQFFGPGTRLTVL.

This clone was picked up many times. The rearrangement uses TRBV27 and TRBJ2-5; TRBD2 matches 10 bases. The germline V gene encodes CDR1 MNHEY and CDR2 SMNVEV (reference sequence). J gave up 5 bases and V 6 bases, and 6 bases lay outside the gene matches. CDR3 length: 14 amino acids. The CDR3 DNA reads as TGTGCCAGCAGCCTAGCGGGAGCGGGGGAGACCCAGTACTTC. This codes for CASSLAGAGETQYF.